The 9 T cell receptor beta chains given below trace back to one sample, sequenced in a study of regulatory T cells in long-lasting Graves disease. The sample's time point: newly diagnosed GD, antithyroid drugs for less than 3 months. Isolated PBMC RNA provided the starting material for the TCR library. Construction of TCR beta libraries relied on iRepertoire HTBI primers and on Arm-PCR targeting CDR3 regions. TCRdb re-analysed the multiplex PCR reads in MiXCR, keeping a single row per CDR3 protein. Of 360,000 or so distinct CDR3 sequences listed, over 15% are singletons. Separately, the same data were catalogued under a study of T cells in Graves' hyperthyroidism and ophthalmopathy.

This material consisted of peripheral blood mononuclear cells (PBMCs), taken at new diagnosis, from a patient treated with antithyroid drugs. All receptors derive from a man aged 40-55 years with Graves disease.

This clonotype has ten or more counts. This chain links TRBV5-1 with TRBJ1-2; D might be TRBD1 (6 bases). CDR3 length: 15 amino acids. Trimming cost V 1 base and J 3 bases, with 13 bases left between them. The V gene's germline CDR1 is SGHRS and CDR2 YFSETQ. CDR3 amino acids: CASSLSTGLDYGYTF. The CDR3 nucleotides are TGCGCCAGCAGCTTGTCGACAGGACTCGACTATGGCTACACCTTC.

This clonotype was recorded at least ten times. The CDR3 DNA sequence: TGTGCCAGCAGCTCAGAAAAAGAGACCCAGTACTTC. The encoded protein is CASSSEKETQYF. This sequence joins TRBV7-9 and TRBJ2-5, with no clear D. Trimming shortened V by 4 bases and J by 3 bases, and 6 bases separated the two germline ends. CDR1 is SEHNR and CDR2 is FQNEAQ in the germline V gene (reference sequence). The CDR3 is 12 residues long.

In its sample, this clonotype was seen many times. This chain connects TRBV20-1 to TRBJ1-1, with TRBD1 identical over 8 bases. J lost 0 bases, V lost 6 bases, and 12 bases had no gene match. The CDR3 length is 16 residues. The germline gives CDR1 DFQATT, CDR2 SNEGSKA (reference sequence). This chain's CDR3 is CSAPDRVHYLNTEAFF. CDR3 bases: TGCAGTGCGCCGGACAGGGTGCATTATTTGAACACTGAAGCTTTCTTT.

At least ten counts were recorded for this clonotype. The DNA for the CDR3 is TGTGCCACCAGTGATGGCAGCAGGGGGTTAGAGACCCAGTACTTC. Translation gives CATSDGSRGLETQYF. The chain joins TRBV24-1 to TRBJ2-5; 7 nucleotides agree with TRBD1. There are 15 residues in the CDR3. Germline V CDR1 and CDR2: KGHDR, SFDVKD. Trimming at V came to 3 bases and at J to 4 bases, leaving 7 bases not matched to a gene.

For the CDR3, the DNA is TGTGCCAGCAGCTCGTGGGCAGCGGGGTCAACAGCTGGGGCCAACGTCCTGACTTTC. Translated: CASSSWAAGSTAGANVLTF. The chain recombines TRBV7-2 with TRBJ2-6, with TRBD2 identical over 7 bases. With 4 bases clipped from V and 2 bases from J, the junction kept 14 bases outside the gene matches. This CDR3 contains 19 residues. The germline gives CDR1 SGHTA, CDR2 FQGNSA.

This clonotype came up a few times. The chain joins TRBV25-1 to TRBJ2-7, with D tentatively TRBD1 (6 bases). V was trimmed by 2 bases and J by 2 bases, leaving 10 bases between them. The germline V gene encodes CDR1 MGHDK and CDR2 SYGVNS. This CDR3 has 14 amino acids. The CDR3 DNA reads TGTGCCAGCAGTGAAAGGACAGCGCCCTACGAGCAGTACTTC. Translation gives CASSERTAPYEQYF.

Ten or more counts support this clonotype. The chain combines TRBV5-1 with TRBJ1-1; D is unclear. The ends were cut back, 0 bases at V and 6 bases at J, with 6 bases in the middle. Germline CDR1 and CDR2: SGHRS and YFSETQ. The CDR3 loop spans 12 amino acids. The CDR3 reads CASSLGQAEAFF. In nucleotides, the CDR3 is TGCGCCAGCAGCTTGGGGCAGGCTGAAGCTTTCTTT.

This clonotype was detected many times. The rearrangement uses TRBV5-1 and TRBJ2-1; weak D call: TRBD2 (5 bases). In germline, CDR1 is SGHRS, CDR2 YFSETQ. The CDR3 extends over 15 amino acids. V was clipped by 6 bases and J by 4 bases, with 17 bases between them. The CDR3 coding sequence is TGCGCCAGCATCGCCCGGTTGGGAGTATACAATGAGCAGTTCTTC. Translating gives CASIARLGVYNEQFF. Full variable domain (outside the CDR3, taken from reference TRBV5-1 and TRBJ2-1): KAGVTQTPRYLIKTRGQQVTLSCSPISGHRSVSWYQQTPGQGLQFLFEYFSETQRNKGNFPGRFSGRQFSNSRSEMNVSTLELGDSALYLCASIARLGVYNEQFFGPGTRLTVL.

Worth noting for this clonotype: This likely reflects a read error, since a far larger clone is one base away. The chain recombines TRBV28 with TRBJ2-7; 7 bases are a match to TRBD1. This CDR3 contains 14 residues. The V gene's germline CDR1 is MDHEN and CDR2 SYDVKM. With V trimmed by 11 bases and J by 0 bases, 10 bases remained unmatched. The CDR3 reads CAWSSGTDSYEQYF. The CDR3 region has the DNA TGTGCCTGGAGCTCCGGGACAGACTCCTACGAGCAGTACTTC.